What follows is one TCR beta chain and its context. The antigen remains undetermined. The data were obtained in a study of blood T cells in healthy people across ages. Study in general: The template switching approach captured approximately one barcoded beta molecule for every two T cells. Overall study results and limits: Roughly linear declines in TCR beta diversity per million T cells occurred with age. Unknown donor CMV status possibly confounded expanded clonotype changes. Long-lived donors carried more naive CD4+ cells and greater diversity than aged donors.

The use of a sample-barcoded 5' primer and a J-beta primer mix characterized a second PCR of roughly 6 to 11 cycles. MiXCR was run by TCRdb on the 5' RACE reads, yielding one entry per CDR3 protein. Of approximately 850,000 distinct CDR3 sequences detected, nearly 60% appear once; the ten largest clones hold 22%. V lost 2 bases, J lost 6 bases, and 4 bases stayed unmatched. CDR3 length: 15 residues. CDR1 and CDR2 from the germline V gene are MGHDK and SYGVNS. This TCR came from a man younger than 40 in good health. The sample consisted of blood. The chain has TRBV25-1 and TRBJ2-1; 10 nucleotides align to TRBD2. CDR3 sequence (DNA): TGTGCCAGCAGTGAACCTAGCGGGAGTGGCAATGAGCAGTTCTTC. It codes for CASSEPSGSGNEQFF.